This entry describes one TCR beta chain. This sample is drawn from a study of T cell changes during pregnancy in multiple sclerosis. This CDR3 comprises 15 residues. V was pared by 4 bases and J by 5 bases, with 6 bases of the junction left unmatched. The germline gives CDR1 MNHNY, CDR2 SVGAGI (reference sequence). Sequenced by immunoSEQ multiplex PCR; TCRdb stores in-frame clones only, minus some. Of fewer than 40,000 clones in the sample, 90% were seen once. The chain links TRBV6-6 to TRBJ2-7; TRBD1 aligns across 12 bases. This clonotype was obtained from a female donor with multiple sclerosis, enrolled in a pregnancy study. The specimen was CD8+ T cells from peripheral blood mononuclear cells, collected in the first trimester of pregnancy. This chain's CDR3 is CASSWGQGAFDEQYF. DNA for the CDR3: TGTGCCAGCAGTTGGGGACAGGGGGCTTTTGACGAGCAGTACTTC.